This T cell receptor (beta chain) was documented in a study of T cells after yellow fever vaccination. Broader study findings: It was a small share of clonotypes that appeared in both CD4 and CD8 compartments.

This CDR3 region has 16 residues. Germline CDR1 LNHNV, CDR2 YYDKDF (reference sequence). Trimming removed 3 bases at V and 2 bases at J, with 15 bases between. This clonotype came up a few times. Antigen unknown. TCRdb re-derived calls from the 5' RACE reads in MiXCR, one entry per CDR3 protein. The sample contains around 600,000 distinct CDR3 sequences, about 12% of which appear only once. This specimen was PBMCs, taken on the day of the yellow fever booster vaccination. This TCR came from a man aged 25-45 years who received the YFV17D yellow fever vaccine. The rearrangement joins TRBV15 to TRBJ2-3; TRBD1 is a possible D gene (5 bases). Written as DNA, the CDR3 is TGTGCCACCAGCAGCCAGGGCCCGGGTGACACAGATACGCAGTATTTT. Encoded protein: CATSSQGPGDTDTQYF.